Ten or more counts support the clone carrying this TCR beta chain. The antigen remains undetermined. These data originate in a study of metastatic and nonmetastatic thyroid tumors. Study-wide background: Across blood and tumor or nodule tissue, repertoires from malignant and benign thyroid patients were compared with one another. Study observations and caveats: Malignant thyroid tumors reportedly exceeded benign nodules significantly in TCR beta diversity, with the difference appearing in blood and tumor.

Thyroid surgery had not been preceded by any treatment in any patient. Germline lookup yields CDR1 SGHRS and CDR2 YFSETQ. Between the trimmed V and J ends, which lost 4 bases and 7 bases, there was a span of 12 bases. This CDR3 has 13 residues. Methods used by the authors: Clinicopathological groups supplied CDR3 differences that were used to build a distant-metastasis classifier for papillary thyroid cancer. TCRdb reprocessed the PCR reads using MiXCR. TCRdb, rather than the study authors, made the V and J calls. The sample includes about 59,000 clones, about 16% of them seen just once. This TCR was sampled from a male donor with papillary thyroid cancer or a benign thyroid nodule (not recorded which). Some clones in this sample may be carry-over from other donors' samples. The sequencing input was blood. The chain uses TRBV5-1 and TRBJ2-1, with D unresolved. The CDR3 coding sequence is TGCGCCAGCAGCATTAGGACCGGGAATGAGCAGTTCTTC. Its protein product is CASSIRTGNEQFF.